These T cell receptor beta chains were read from a single sample in a study of T cell responses to AZD1222 COVID-19 vaccine. TCRdb's copy holds only in-frame clones and misses some; the assay was immunoSEQ multiplex PCR. The table has under 170,000 clones, roughly 90% seen once. Sequenced here: peripheral blood, sampled 28 days after the second AZD1222 dose. These receptors all come from an adult who received the AZD1222 COVID-19 vaccine. CDR3s include the opening cysteine and the closing phenylalanine or tryptophan. A D gene is named only where the DNA matches it firmly. Size values are once, few and many counts, or a class for expanded clones, and some rows have none.

TRBV9	TRBD2	TRBJ2-7	NA	TGTGCCAGCAGCGTAGCACTAGCGGGAGTTTCCGAGCAGTACTTC	CASSVALAGVSEQYF
TRBV27	TRBD1	TRBJ1-6	NA	TGTGCCAGCAGCCGACAGGGGAGAGGTTCACCCCTCCACTTT	CASSRQGRGSPLHF
TRBV27	TRBD2	TRBJ2-3	NA	TGTGCCAGTGGACTAGCGGGAGCAGATACGCAGTATTTT	CASGLAGADTQYF
TRBV9	TRBD2	TRBJ2-3	NA	TGTGCCAGCAGCGTAGTGGTGAAGGGACTAGCGGGAGTCGGGGCCCACACAGATACGCAGTATTTT	CASSVVVKGLAGVGAHTDTQYF
TRBV13	NA	TRBJ2-7	NA	TGTGCCAGCAGCTTAGCGAGTTCTCCCCAAATCTACGAGCAGTACTTC	CASSLASSPQIYEQYF
TRBV24-1	NA	TRBJ2-1	few	TGTGCCACCAGTGATCCGTCCGGAGGGGGCCTTGAGCAGTTCTTC	CATSDPSGGGLEQFF
TRBV19	TRBD1	TRBJ1-5	once	TGTGCCAGTACCACTTACCGGACAGGTAGCAATCAGCCCCAGCATTTT	CASTTYRTGSNQPQHF
TRBV6-5	NA	TRBJ1-1	NA	TGTGCCAGCAGTTACTCGCCCATAATGGGCACTGAAGCTTTCTTT	CASSYSPIMGTEAFF
TRBV3-1/TRBV3-2	TRBD1	TRBJ1-4	NA	TGTGCCAGCAGCCCTGGGACAGGGAGCTTATCAACTAATGAAAAACTGTTTTTT	CASSPGTGSLSTNEKLFF
TRBV21-1	NA	TRBJ2-7	NA	TGTGCCAGCAGCCACCTAGCGGACTACGAGCAGTACTTC	CASSHLADYEQYF
TRBV4-1	NA	TRBJ2-5	NA	TGCGCCAGCAGCCAAGTTACCAGACAAGAGACCCAGTACTTC	CASSQVTRQETQYF
TRBV19	NA	TRBJ2-1	NA	TGTGCCAGTAGTATAAGAAGCGGGTTTGACAATGAGCAGTTCTTC	CASSIRSGFDNEQFF
TRBV4-1	NA	TRBJ2-7	once	TGCGCCAGCAGCCATCAAGCCGGCGGGCTCAGCTCCTACGAGCAGTACTTC	CASSHQAGGLSSYEQYF
TRBV5-1	TRBD2	TRBJ2-2	NA	TGCGCCACTACAGAGCAAGTAGCGGGAGGAACCGGGGAGCTGTTTTTT	CATTEQVAGGTGELFF
TRBV24-1	TRBD2	TRBJ2-1	NA	TGTGCCACCAGTTCCGGTGGGACTAGCGGGAGTATCCACAATGAGCAGTTCTTC	CATSSGGTSGSIHNEQFF
TRBV30	TRBD2	TRBJ2-3	NA	TGTGCCTGGAGCCGTGAGGGGGCTAGCGGGAGCCCAACGGGGGCAGATACGCAGTATTTT	CAWSREGASGSPTGADTQYF
TRBV28	NA	TRBJ1-2	NA	TGTGCCAGCTCGGGCAGGGGTGGCTACACCTTC	CASSGRGGYTF
TRBV7-9	NA	TRBJ2-1	NA	TGTGCCAGCAGCCCTGACTTAGGGAGCTCCTACAATGAGCAGTTCTTC	CASSPDLGSSYNEQFF
TRBV5-1	NA	TRBJ1-2	NA	TGCGCCAGCAGCTTGGACCCGGGGGGCGACTATGGCTACACCTTC	CASSLDPGGDYGYTF
TRBV12-3/TRBV12-4	NA	TRBJ2-5	NA	TGTGCCAGCAGCCAACGGGGGACCCAGTACTTC	CASSQRGTQYF
TRBV3-1/TRBV3-2	NA	TRBJ1-2	NA	TGTGCCAGCAGCCAAGACAGGGGTAGTAGCTACACCTTC	CASSQDRGSSYTF
TRBV12-5	NA	TRBJ1-1	NA	TGTGCTAGCCGGTATGGAGGCTTGAACACTGAAGCTTTCTTT	CASRYGGLNTEAFF
TRBV28	NA	TRBJ1-1	NA	TGTGCCAGCAGTGGGGGATTAGGGATACCGTCCTTT	CASSGGLGIPSF
TRBV25-1	NA	TRBJ2-7	few	TGTGCCAGCATCGGGTTTTCCCCCGAGCAGTACTTC	CASIGFSPEQYF
TRBV19	TRBD1	TRBJ2-2	NA	TGTGCCAGTAGTATTGAGGGGGCCACCGGGGAGCTGTTTTTT	CASSIEGATGELFF
TRBV5-5	TRBD1	TRBJ2-7	NA	TGTGCCAGCAGCTTTTCTCCAGGGGGCGCCCCTTGGAACGAGCAGTACTTC	CASSFSPGGAPWNEQYF
TRBV5-4	TRBD1	TRBJ1-2	NA	TGTGCCAGCAGCCCGTTGAATTCCGGACAGGGGGCTGGCTACACCTTC	CASSPLNSGQGAGYTF
TRBV18	TRBD2	TRBJ2-3	NA	TGTGCCAGCTCACAGTTTCTAGCGGGAGGCACAGATACGCAGTATTTT	CASSQFLAGGTDTQYF
TRBV2	TRBD2	TRBJ2-1	NA	TGTGCCAGCGAACAACCTAGCGGGAGCTCCTACAATGAGCAGTTCTTC	CASEQPSGSSYNEQFF
TRBV5-6	NA	TRBJ2-2	NA	TGTGCCAGCAGCTTGATTGGGGGGGCACGCACCGGGGAGCTGTTTTTT	CASSLIGGARTGELFF
TRBV28	NA	TRBJ1-5	NA	TGTGCCAGCAGTTTAAGGCAGGGGACACGGCATTTT	CASSLRQGTRHF
TRBV19	NA	TRBJ2-7	NA	TGTGCCAGTAGAGTAGCGGAGCCCTACGAGCAGTACTTC	CASRVAEPYEQYF
TRBV9	TRBD1	TRBJ1-1	NA	TGTGCCAGCAGCACCTCCGGGACAGTGAACACTGAAGCTTTCTTT	CASSTSGTVNTEAFF
TRBV20-1	NA	TRBJ2-7	NA	TGCAGTGCCTCGGGGCAGTACTTC	CSASGQYF
TRBV28	NA	TRBJ2-7	NA	TGTGCCAGCACCCGATCGGGTGTACACGAGCAGTACTTC	CASTRSGVHEQYF
TRBV28	NA	TRBJ2-3	NA	TGTGCCAGCAGTTTATTTCCTAGCAGAGTAAGTTGGAGCACAGATACGCAGTATTTT	CASSLFPSRVSWSTDTQYF
TRBV28	NA	TRBJ1-5	NA	TGTGCCAGCAAACAGAGCAATCAGCCCCAGCATTTT	CASKQSNQPQHF